This TCR beta chain was retrieved from a study of cytomegalovirus exposure and HLA in healthy donors. Primers: 60 Vbeta forward and 13 Jbeta reverse. TCRdb's copy holds only in-frame clones and misses some; the assay was immunoSEQ multiplex PCR. The sample has 180,000 or so clones; roughly 85% are singletons. The CDR3 has 15 residues. The V segment lost 5 bases and the J segment 6 bases; nucleotides outside the gene matches: 9. Germline V gene sequence: CDR1 MNHEY, CDR2 SVGAGI. This receptor was identified in a man aged 18 to 29 in good health and CMV-seropositive. Material for sequencing was PBMCs. The chain joins TRBV6-5 to TRBJ2-5, with 10 positions matching TRBD1. This CDR3 reads CASSPDRGPWKTQYF. The CDR3 bases are TGTGCCAGCAGTCCTGACAGGGGGCCTTGGAAGACCCAGTACTTC.